This T cell receptor beta chain was identified during a study of blood T cell repertoires in COVID-19. Sequencing used immunoSEQ multiplex PCR; TCRdb keeps in-frame clones, though not all of them. The sample holds over 200,000 clones; around nine tenths are singletons and the top ten take over 3.5%. This CDR3 has 15 residues. The chain is built from TRBV21-1 and TRBJ2-7; TRBD1 is taken as the D call from the table, unchecked against the DNA. TRBV21-1 is shown as a pseudogene. This TCR came from a woman in her twenties or thirties who had been exposed to COVID-19. Source material: PBMCs or T cells enriched from blood (not recorded which). The CDR3 is CASSKAGQVTYEQYF. For the CDR3, the DNA is TGTGCCAGCAGCAAAGCCGGACAGGTAACCTACGAGCAGTACTTC.